A selection of T cell receptor beta chains follows, all from one sample in a study of OX40 agonist ivuxolimab in advanced cancers. Generated by immunoSEQ multiplex PCR, the TCRdb table keeps only in-frame clones and is missing some. The sample yields around 73,000 clones, around 90% seen once. Sequences were derived from CD4+ or CD8+ T cells sorted from blood, sampled in a trial of the OX40 agonist ivuxolimab. The receptors originated from an adult with an advanced solid tumor such as melanoma, head and neck, liver or kidney cancer. The conserved cysteine and the conserved F or W are not part of the CDR3 here. Fields, in order: V gene, J gene, CDR3 protein.

TRBV2	TRBJ1-2	ASSPLRDRGGYT
TRBV7-8	TRBJ2-5	ASIASELETQY
TRBV28	TRBJ2-3	ASSFRLAGPTDTQY
TRBV18	TRBJ2-7	ASSPGGGPYEQY
TRBV5-6	TRBJ2-1	ASSLAVTGSYNEQF
TRBV7-2	TRBJ1-5	ASSPERGRNQPQH
TRBV29-1	TRBJ2-1	SVDRVDEQF
TRBV12-2	TRBJ2-1	ASRLQPSQF
TRBV5-1	TRBJ2-7	ASRLQGAYEQY
TRBV4-1	TRBJ2-2	ASRPDRRNTGELF
TRBV5-5	TRBJ2-1	ASSTAGTLNEQF
TRBV19	TRBJ2-1	ASSGLVGNNEQF
TRBV9	TRBJ2-1	ASSVDPSAEQF
TRBV30	TRBJ1-1	AWIRGTVAGDTEAF
TRBV7-9	TRBJ2-1	ASSLGQTTADEQF
TRBV25-1	TRBJ1-2	ASSEYGGNYGYT
TRBV2	TRBJ2-3	ASRGLPLLDTQY
TRBV6-5	TRBJ2-1	ASSYSTGLLGEQF
TRBV10-3	TRBJ2-7	AISIPGGEQY
TRBV19	TRBJ1-5	ASSKGPVSNQPQH
TRBV6-1	TRBJ2-7	ASRRQSSYEQY
TRBV2	TRBJ1-4	ASSQDRIPGTEKLF
TRBV18	TRBJ1-5	ASSPGARQYHSNQPQH
TRBV9	TRBJ2-1	ASSVGPTYNEQF
TRBV7-2	TRBJ2-1	ASSLVGTGNNEQF
TRBV6-6	TRBJ1-1	ASTRGSGDTEAF
TRBV7-8	TRBJ2-7	ASSLRQGSHEQY
TRBV7-9	TRBJ2-1	ASSPGRGAYNEQF
TRBV19	TRBJ2-4	ASSILAGGNIQY
TRBV5-1	TRBJ1-1	ASSTGLGTEAF
TRBV5-6	TRBJ2-7	ASSLVRGREQY
TRBV6-6	TRBJ1-1	ASSAGPMTAF
TRBV6-6	TRBJ1-5	ASTPSRENQPQH
TRBV29-1	TRBJ2-1	SVDKAEPQKF
TRBV27	TRBJ2-3	ASSPLGGGYSTDTQY
TRBV28	TRBJ2-7	ASTAGGGGVEQY
TRBV5-6	TRBJ2-1	ASGLAGGNEQF
TRBV10-3	TRBJ2-1	AISGPRLAGGSYNEQF
TRBV7-6	TRBJ2-7	ASSLSLASYEQY